The 13 T cell receptor beta chains in this list originate from one sample, sequenced in a study of T-cell reconstitution after alpha-beta-depleted transplantation in children. Preparation of the TCRbeta library was carried out with unique molecular identifiers. TCRdb ran MiXCR on the PCR reads and lists one entry per CDR3 protein. The repertoire consists of about 270,000 distinct CDR3 sequences, with more than 8% occurring once and the leading ten covering over 9%. The sample was PBMCs from the stem cell graft donor, taken from the stem cell graft. Every receptor here comes from a human donor who donated a stem cell graft to a child with SCID.

This clonotype was recorded at least ten times. The chain is built from TRBV29-1 and TRBJ2-1, with a tentative D call TRBD1 (5 bases). The CDR3 is 15 residues long. The V gene's germline CDR1 is SQVTM and CDR2 ANQGSEA. V was shortened by 1 base and J by 5 bases, with 15 bases between the two germline ends. CDR3 amino acids: CSVEGGWKLHNEQFF. CDR3 nucleotide sequence: TGCAGCGTTGAAGGGGGCTGGAAGTTACACAATGAGCAGTTCTTC.

This clonotype was seen a few times. The J gene is TRBJ1-5, the V gene TRBV7-8; maybe TRBD1 (5 bases). The CDR3 covers 17 residues. V shed 5 bases and J shed 0 bases, with 17 bases lying between them. Per the germline V gene, CDR1 is SGHVS and CDR2 is FQNEAQ. The CDR3 here is CASSPDRAPFSNQPQHF. The CDR3 nucleotides read TGTGCCAGCAGCCCCGACAGAGCCCCCTTTAGCAATCAGCCCCAGCATTTT.

Details on this clonotype: The conserved phenylalanine or tryptophan is not found at the CDR3 terminus, so this likely reflects a read error. The J gene is TRBJ2-7, the V gene TRBV20-1, with a tentative D call TRBD1 (6 bases). The CDR3 is 16 amino acids. V was pared by 2 bases and J by 3 bases, with 20 bases between. Germline V lookup: CDR1 DFQATT, CDR2 SNEGSKA (reference sequence). This CDR3 reads CSARPRLRDTFYEQYL. Written as DNA, the CDR3 is TGCAGTGCTAGACCGAGACTCCGGGACACTTTCTACGAGCAGTACCTC.

This clonotype occurred a few times. The chain employs TRBV5-1 and TRBJ2-2, with D unresolved. Germline CDR1 reads SGHRS; CDR2 reads YFSETQ. There are 14 residues in the CDR3. Trimming stripped 7 bases from V and 0 bases from J, with 10 bases between. The CDR3 coding sequence is TGCGCCAGCCGACCTGGGTCGAACACCGGGGAGCTGTTTTTT. This codes for CASRPGSNTGELFF.

This clonotype was counted at least ten times. CDR3 DNA: TGTGCCAGCAGCCAAGACAATGAGCAGTTCTTC. Translated, it gives CASSQDNEQFF. This chain connects TRBV3-1 to TRBJ2-1; D not certain. Germline CDR1 is LGHDT and CDR2 is YNNKEL (reference sequence). The CDR3 extends over 11 amino acids. V lost 0 bases, J lost 6 bases, and 0 bases lay in between.

This clonotype was counted many times. The chain has TRBV3-1 and TRBJ2-7; D may be TRBD1 (6 bases). This CDR3 has 14 amino acids. The V gene's germline CDR1 is LGHDT and CDR2 YNNKEL (reference sequence). V dropped 0 bases and J dropped 4 bases, with 10 bases sitting between them. The CDR3 nucleotides read TGTGCCAGCAGCCAAGAGGTCAGGGGATACGAGCAGTACTTC. It encodes CASSQEVRGYEQYF.

This clonotype was counted many times. The chain uses TRBV5-1 and TRBJ2-7; 7 bases agree with TRBD1. This CDR3 comprises 14 residues. Germline lookup yields CDR1 SGHRS and CDR2 YFSETQ. V was clipped by 4 bases and J by 3 bases; unmatched bases: 7. CDR3 loop: CASSPDRRSYEQYF. The CDR3 nucleotides are TGCGCCAGCAGCCCGGACAGGAGAAGCTACGAGCAGTACTTC.

DNA of the CDR3: TGCGCCAGCAGCTCGGAGGCCTCCTACGAGCAGTACTTC. This codes for CASSSEASYEQYF. The gene calls are TRBV5-1 and TRBJ2-7, with TRBD2 as a possible D gene (5 bases). The CDR3 sequence is 13 residues long. Germline loops: CDR1 SGHRS, CDR2 YFSETQ. Trimming removed 3 bases at V and 0 bases at J, with 7 bases between.

This chain uses TRBV11-2 with TRBJ1-1; tentative D call: TRBD1 (5 bases). Germline CDR1 is SGHAT and CDR2 is FQNNGV. The V gene lost 3 bases and the J gene lost 6 bases, with 14 bases spanning the gap. This CDR3 has 14 residues. The CDR3, as DNA: TGTGCCAGCAGCTTCTACGGGGGGATCTCTGAAGCTTTCTTT. Translation: CASSFYGGISEAFF.

This clonotype was seen a handful of times. V is TRBV29-1 and J is TRBJ2-7; no clear D. The CDR3 is 11 amino acids. The V end was cut by 0 bases, the J end by 3 bases, with 3 bases between. Germline loops: CDR1 SQVTM, CDR2 ANQGSEA. The CDR3 protein is CSVEENYEQYF. The CDR3 bases are TGCAGCGTTGAAGAGAACTACGAGCAGTACTTC.

Only a few counts were recorded for this clonotype. V usage is TRBV7-9 and J usage is TRBJ2-5, with TRBD2 identical over 7 bases. Germline V gene sequence: CDR1 SEHNR, CDR2 FQNEAQ (reference sequence). The CDR3 runs to 15 residues. Germline trimming cut 5 bases from V and 3 bases from J; bases unmatched to any gene: 9. CDR3 in amino acids: CASSVPGGFEETQYF. The CDR3 DNA follows: TGTGCCAGCAGCGTACCGGGAGGTTTCGAAGAGACCCAGTACTTC.

This chain uses TRBV10-3 with TRBJ1-1; D call uncertain. The germline V gene has CDR1 ENHRY and CDR2 SYGVKD. The length of the CDR3 is 11 residues. V gave up 9 bases and J gave up 4 bases, with 9 bases separating them. The CDR3 spells CAIKGGTEAFF. The CDR3 bases are TGTGCCATTAAGGGTGGCACTGAAGCTTTCTTT.

The V and J genes are TRBV25-1 and TRBJ1-1, with a possible D match to TRBD1 (6 bases). Germline CDR1 reads MGHDK; CDR2 reads SYGVNS. V was trimmed by 0 bases and J by 3 bases, leaving 20 bases between them. The CDR3 covers 18 residues. The CDR3 spells CASSEYGQGQGGDTEAFF. The CDR3 nucleotides read TGTGCCAGCAGTGAATACGGTCAGGGGCAGGGCGGGGACACTGAAGCTTTCTTT.